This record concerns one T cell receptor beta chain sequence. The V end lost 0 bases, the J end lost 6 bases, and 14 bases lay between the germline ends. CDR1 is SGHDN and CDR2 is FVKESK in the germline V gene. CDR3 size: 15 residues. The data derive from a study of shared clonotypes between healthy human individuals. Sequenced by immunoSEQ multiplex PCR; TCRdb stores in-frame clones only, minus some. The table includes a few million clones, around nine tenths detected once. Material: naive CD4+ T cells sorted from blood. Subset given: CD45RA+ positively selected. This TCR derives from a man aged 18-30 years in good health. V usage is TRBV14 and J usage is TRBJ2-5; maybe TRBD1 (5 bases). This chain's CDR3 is CASSQDVKGLQTQYF. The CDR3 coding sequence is TGTGCCAGCAGCCAAGATGTGAAGGGGTTACAGACCCAGTACTTC.